This T cell receptor (beta chain) was profiled in a study of T cell responses to AZD1222 COVID-19 vaccine (dated by TCRdb to the early 2020s). Notes on the research overall: AZD1222 recipients with second doses at about 4 weeks or about 12 weeks were pooled, because spike-specific TCR depth and breadth did not differ between schedules. TCR sequencing was performed for about 250 trial participants, of whom about 200 were given two doses of AZD1222 and roughly 25 were given two doses of MenACWY control vaccine. Trial participants were enrolled into age subgroups of 18-55, 56-69 and 70-plus years, which contained around 150, 28 and 57 TCR-sequenced participants, respectively. What the research found in general, with its limitations: A significant rise in spike-specific TCR breadth and depth was observed after two AZD1222 doses relative to day 0 and relative to MenACWY recipients. Epitopes outside the regions mutated in the B.1.351 and B.1.1.7 variants were reportedly recognized by nearly half of the unique spike-specific TCRs. In the small 56-69-year group, the increase in depth fell short of significance, most likely because of low power. Conclusions about previously exposed vaccinees are limited because only 6 or 7 AZD1222 recipients were SARS-CoV-2 seropositive at baseline. Because no day 14 peak-response samples were available, the repertoires could be characterized only after the peak T cell response. Most participants were white British and females outnumbered males, and the authors suggested that clonal diversity may have been underestimated. The whole spike protein was spanned by vaccine-associated CD4 TCRs, and dominant responses were seen in regions 160-218 and 743-854.

V sheds 8 bases and J sheds 2 bases, leaving 13 bases between their ends. Taken from the germline V gene, the CDR1 and CDR2 loops are MDHEN and SYDVKM. From cysteine to phenylalanine, the CDR3 is 13 amino acids long. The kept DNA is CDR3 alone, 39 bases in frame from the first base. In the paper's terms, the time point label means: baseline before first vaccination. Samples from vaccinated people were obtained from the UK trials COV001 and COV002, which included a single-blind randomized controlled phase 2/3 trial of AZD1222 (ChAdOx1 nCoV-19) in healthy adults. For TCRbeta chain sequencing, PBMC samples were collected from trial participants at day 0 and at day 28 after the second dose. The CDR3 regions of human TCRbeta chains were subjected to immunosequencing. The authors processed their data as follows. TCRs in the repertoires were compared against a reference library of SARS-CoV-2-specific TCRs that had been generated with the MIRA antigen-specificity platform. Breadth was defined as the fraction of unique TCRs that were SARS-CoV-2-associated. Depth was defined as the fraction of total T cells that were SARS-CoV-2-associated. Each spike-specific TCR was assigned to its reactive spike region and to a CD4 or CD8 class using the MIRA data. Log10-transformed breadth and depth values were compared by one-way ANOVA with Sidak's multiple comparisons tests. Sourced from immuneACCESS, this table was stored by TCRdb with only in-frame sequences that have V and J called. A share of the clones is absent; for the studies checked, an unresolved V gene accounts for under half, and the remainder has no known explanation. V and J calls and clone size are as listed in that table; D and trimming were resolved from the DNA. The sample table records roughly 96,000 clones; 90% of these occur just once. About a quarter of the sample goes to the ten largest clones.

This clone was seen a few times. Its recognized antigen is unknown. The record has no base qualities; no much larger clone is one base away. The chain was built from TRBV28 and TRBJ2-7; possibly the D gene is TRBD1, per 6 matching bases. This specimen consisted of peripheral blood, obtained on day 0 of AZD1222 vaccination. The sequence derives from an adult in good health. Here is the DNA: TGTGCCAGCTGGGACACAACTACCTACGAGCAGTACTTC. This sequence encodes CASWDTTTYEQYF.